These 28 T cell receptor beta chains share one sample of origin, sequenced in a study of long-term antiretroviral therapy in people with HIV. It was version v3.0 of the immunoSEQ assay that was run at survey level. Using immunoSEQ multiplex PCR, the repertoire was profiled, and TCRdb retains in-frame clones only, with some absent. Of 25,000 to 35,000 clones in the sample, around four fifths are singletons; the top ten hold 14%. Sequencing was performed on unsorted PBMCs, taken 2.9 years after starting antiretroviral therapy. All receptors derive from a man in his fifties with HIV.

The sample holds one count of this clone. This sequence joins TRBV2 and TRBJ1-2, with 7 bases that match TRBD1. Unmatched junction bases numbered 13, after V lost 9 bases and J lost 0 bases. CDR3 length equals 16 residues. Germline lookup yields CDR1 SNHLY and CDR2 FYNNEI. The CDR3, as DNA: TGTGCCAGTACTAGAAGAAAGGGACAGCCTAACTATGGCTACACCTTC. This codes for CASTRRKGQPNYGYTF.

The gene calls are TRBV5-6 and TRBJ2-7; TRBD1 is a possible D gene (5 bases). Trimming stripped 2 bases from V and 3 bases from J, with 9 bases between. This CDR3 is 13 amino acids long. The germline V gene has CDR1 SGHDT and CDR2 YYEEEE. The CDR3 protein is CASSLPGIYEQYF. CDR3 nucleotide sequence: TGTGCCAGCAGCTTACCAGGGATCTACGAGCAGTACTTC. Full variable domain (rest looked up from reference TRBV5-6 and TRBJ2-7): DAGVTQSPTHLIKTRGQQVTLRCSPKSGHDTVSWYQQALGQGPQFIFQYYEEEERQRGNFPDRFSGHQFPNYSSELNVNALLLGDSALYLCASSLPGIYEQYFGPGTRLTVT.

The chain carries TRBV19 and TRBJ1-2, with D hard to call. Germline assignment: CDR1 LNHDA and CDR2 SQIVND (reference sequence). V was trimmed by 7 bases and J by 7 bases, leaving 19 bases between them. The CDR3 loop spans 14 amino acids. CDR3 in amino acids: CASTGGQRTLGYTF. CDR3 DNA sequence: TGTGCCAGTACCGGAGGTCAGCGGACTCTTGGCTACACCTTC.

In its sample, this clone was seen a few times. The CDR3 sequence: CSVEGGPGARDYGYTF. Here the CDR3 DNA reads TGCAGCGTTGAAGGGGGCCCAGGGGCGCGGGACTATGGCTACACCTTC. This chain links TRBV29-1 with TRBJ1-2; tentatively, D is TRBD1 (6 bases). CDR3 length equals 16 residues. Trimming took 1 base from V and 3 from J, leaving 18 bases between them. Germline lookup yields CDR1 SQVTM and CDR2 ANQGSEA.

The rearrangement uses TRBV9 and TRBJ2-7; no clear D gene. CDR1 is SGDLS and CDR2 is YYNGEE in the germline V gene. This CDR3 comprises 12 residues. Trimming shortened V by 5 bases and J by 3 bases, and 9 bases separated the two germline ends. The DNA for the CDR3 is TGTGCCAGCAGTTTATTAAGCTACGAGCAGTACTTC. It translates to CASSLLSYEQYF.

This rearrangement joins TRBV5-1 to TRBJ2-5; 16 bases are shared with TRBD2. The DNA end lines up better with TRBJ2-7; the J call may be wrong. CDR1 and CDR2 from the germline V gene are SGHRS and YFSETQ. This CDR3 has 18 amino acids. For the CDR3, the DNA is TGCGCCAGCAGCTCGACGGGACTAGCGGGGGGGAGAGGGGTCGAGCAGTACTTC. Its protein is CASSSTGLAGGRGVEQYF.

V gene TRBV9 combines with J gene TRBJ2-2; unclear D gene. From germline, CDR1 is SGDLS and CDR2 YYNGEE. Trimming cost V 0 bases and J 2 bases, with 2 bases left between them. The CDR3 is 13 residues long. The CDR3 protein is CASSVGNTGELFF. In DNA, the CDR3 is TGTGCCAGCAGCGTAGGAAACACCGGGGAGCTGTTTTTT.

The chain joins TRBV5-4 to TRBJ2-7, with D maybe TRBD2 (6 bases). The V end was cut by 0 bases, the J end by 4 bases, with 14 bases between. This CDR3 region has 15 residues. CDR1 SGHNT and CDR2 YYREEE come from the germline V gene (reference sequence). The CDR3 spells CASSLGVEGTYEQYF. The CDR3 region has the DNA TGTGCCAGCAGCTTGGGAGTAGAGGGGACTTACGAGCAGTACTTC.

The chain joins TRBV6-5 to TRBJ1-4; possibly TRBD1 for D (5 bases). The ends were cut back, 5 bases at V and 16 bases at J, with 20 bases in the middle. Germline CDR1 reads MNHEY; CDR2 reads SVGAGI. The CDR3 has 13 residues. The CDR3 nucleotides are TGTGCCAGCAGTCCGACCCTCGGGGGAATAAGGTTTTTT. Residues: CASSPTLGGIRFF.

The gene calls are TRBV6-1 and TRBJ1-4, with a possible D match to TRBD1 (5 bases). The V gene's germline CDR1 is MNHNS and CDR2 SASEGT. V lost 7 bases and J lost 0, with 9 bases in between. This CDR3 is built from 14 residues. CDR3 loop: CASKTDATNEKLFF. CDR3 nucleotides: TGTGCCAGCAAGACAGACGCAACTAATGAAAAACTGTTTTTT.

V gene TRBV10-3 combines with J gene TRBJ2-2, with D unresolved. The germline V and J ends were trimmed by 3 bases and 7 bases, with 9 bases remaining between them. This CDR3 comprises 13 residues. Germline CDR1 and CDR2: ENHRY and SYGVKD. CDR3 in amino acids: CAISDAANGELFF. As DNA, the CDR3 is TGTGCCATCAGTGACGCCGCCAACGGGGAGCTGTTTTTT.

The chain employs TRBV5-1 and TRBJ2-5; D possibly corresponds to TRBD2 (5 bases). Germline V gene data show CDR1 as SGHRS and CDR2 as YFSETQ. This CDR3 spans 13 amino acids. V lost 5 bases, J lost 2 bases, and 10 bases lay in between. CDR3 in amino acids: CASRTLEQETQYF. The CDR3 DNA reads TGCGCCAGCAGAACACTAGAGCAAGAGACCCAGTACTTC.

The V call is TRBV7-2, the J call TRBJ1-2; no firm D call. Trimming took off 2 bases at V and 7 bases at J, with 8 bases between the two ends. The CDR3 spans 12 residues. Germline CDR1 reads SGHTA; CDR2 reads FQGNSA. This CDR3 is CASSLSLGGYTF. The CDR3 coding sequence is TGTGCCAGCAGCTTAAGTTTGGGTGGCTACACCTTC.

This clone was observed a handful of times. The chain joins TRBV7-9 to TRBJ2-7; 8 positions agree with TRBD2. From germline, CDR1 is SEHNR and CDR2 FQNEAQ (reference sequence). This CDR3 has 14 amino acids. V shed 7 bases, J shed 3 bases, and the junction held 8 bases outside the gene matches. CDR3 region: CASMMYGTSYEQYF. The CDR3 coding sequence is TGTGCCAGCATGATGTACGGGACTAGCTACGAGCAGTACTTC.

This chain's CDR3 is CATSREDYGYTF. The CDR3 DNA is TGTGCCACCAGCAGAGAGGACTATGGCTACACCTTC. The chain recombines TRBV15 with TRBJ1-2; D remains ambiguous. V was cut by 0 bases and J by 3 bases, with 2 bases left in between. The CDR3 runs 12 residues. CDR1 LNHNV and CDR2 YYDKDF come from the germline V gene (reference sequence).

The rearrangement links TRBV10-1 to TRBJ2-5; no definite D call. The DNA end is a closer match to TRBJ2-7, so the J assignment may be wrong. Germline values: CDR1 WNHNN, CDR2 SYGVQD (reference sequence). The CDR3 loop spans 14 amino acids. CDR3 residues: CASSEGPPSYEQYF. The DNA of the CDR3 is TGCGCCAGCAGTGAAGGGCCCCCCTCCTACGAGCAGTACTTC.

The J gene is TRBJ1-2, the V gene TRBV7-2; 7 positions match TRBD1. CDR3 length: 13 residues. Germline V gene sequence: CDR1 SGHTA, CDR2 FQGNSA. Trimming cost V 5 bases and J 7 bases; bases outside gene matches: 7. The CDR3 loop is CASSADRVSGYTF. For the CDR3, the DNA is TGTGCCAGCAGCGCCGACAGGGTTAGTGGCTACACCTTC.

The V and J genes are TRBV29-1 and TRBJ2-6, with D unclear. Germline assignment: CDR1 SQVTM and CDR2 ANQGSEA. V lost 4 bases and J lost 0, with 4 bases in between. This CDR3 contains 13 residues. In nucleotides, the CDR3 is TGCAGCGTTGCTGTCTCTGGGGCCAACGTCCTGACTTTC. It translates to CSVAVSGANVLTF.

The V and J genes are TRBV27 and TRBJ2-2; D call uncertain. This CDR3 is 13 amino acids long. CDR1 MNHEY and CDR2 SMNVEV come from the germline V gene (reference sequence). Trimming took off 1 base at V and 6 bases at J, with 6 bases between the two ends. The CDR3 coding sequence is TGTGCCAGCAGTTTATACGGACCCGGGGAGCTGTTTTTT. This encodes CASSLYGPGELFF.

In nucleotides, the CDR3 is TGTGCCAGCAGCTTAGACGGGACCGGCTACACCTTC. Amino acids: CASSLDGTGYTF. This chain connects TRBV11-3 to TRBJ1-2; D is possibly TRBD1 (5 bases). The CDR3 is 12 residues long. Trimming pared 0 bases from V and 8 bases from J, leaving 7 bases between. Germline CDR1 is SGHNT and CDR2 is YENEEA.

The chain combines TRBV5-1 with TRBJ2-3; 11 bases fit TRBD1. The CDR3 is 14 residues long. Germline CDR1 is SGHRS and CDR2 is YFSETQ. With V trimmed by 4 bases and J by 5 bases, 3 bases remained unmatched. Written as DNA, the CDR3 is TGCGCCAGCAGCCCGGGACAGGGGGGAGATACGCAGTATTTT. It is translated as CASSPGQGGDTQYF.

The rearrangement joins TRBV6-5 to TRBJ2-7; the D is unclear. Germline-derived CDR1 and CDR2 are MNHEY and SVGAGI. The V gene lost 6 bases and the J gene lost 0 bases, with 9 bases spanning the gap. The CDR3 is 13 amino acids. CDR3 region: CASRISGSYEQYF. The CDR3, as DNA: TGTGCCAGCAGAATCAGTGGCTCCTACGAGCAGTACTTC.

The CDR3 protein is CASSVGQTYEQYF. In nucleotides, the CDR3 is TGCGCCAGCAGCGTGGGACAGACCTACGAGCAGTACTTC. This chain connects TRBV5-1 to TRBJ2-7, with 7 bases aligning to TRBD1. Germline lookup yields CDR1 SGHRS and CDR2 YFSETQ. The trim removed 4 bases at V and 2 bases at J, leaving 3 bases unmatched. This CDR3 has 13 amino acids.

The rearrangement uses TRBV18 and TRBJ1-2, with a tentative D call TRBD1 (5 bases). The CDR3 length is 14 residues. With 4 bases removed from V and 1 base from J, the gap between germline ends came to 10 bases. Per the germline V gene, CDR1 is KGHSH and CDR2 is LQKENI. The CDR3 sequence is CASSLSQDNYGYTF. The DNA of the CDR3 is TGTGCCAGCTCACTATCACAGGATAACTATGGCTACACCTTC.

The CDR3 region has the DNA TGCAGCGTTGCCAGGGAAGCGCCCTACAATGAGCAGTTCTTC. This codes for CSVAREAPYNEQFF. The chain links TRBV29-1 to TRBJ2-1, with D possibly matching TRBD1 (5 bases). Germline CDR1 reads SQVTM; CDR2 reads ANQGSEA. The CDR3 has 14 amino acids. The V end was cut by 4 bases, the J end by 2 bases, with 12 bases between.

This clone came up a few times. The chain is built from TRBV4-3 and TRBJ2-3, with 8 bases matching TRBD1. Germline trimming cut 1 base from V and 4 bases from J; bases unmatched to any gene: 1. The CDR3 runs to 14 residues. The germline V gene has CDR1 LGHNA and CDR2 YSLEER. This chain's CDR3 is CASSQVTGADTQYF. The DNA for the CDR3 is TGCGCCAGCAGCCAAGTGACAGGGGCAGATACGCAGTATTTT.

The DNA of the CDR3 is TGTGCCAGCAGCTTAGCGCGGGGAAATCAGCCCCAGCATTTT. Its translation is CASSLARGNQPQHF. The J gene is TRBJ1-5, the V gene TRBV7-8; D gene ambiguous. The CDR3 spans 14 residues. V was trimmed by 0 bases and J by 4 bases, leaving 7 bases between them. Germline V gene lookup returns CDR1 SGHVS and CDR2 FQNEAQ.

V is TRBV5-1 and J is TRBJ1-1; 7 nucleotides agree with TRBD1. The CDR3 covers 15 residues. V was pared by 3 bases and J by 0 bases, with 5 bases of the junction left unmatched. Germline lookup yields CDR1 SGHRS and CDR2 YFSETQ. The CDR3 loop reads CASSSSGTVNTEAFF. The CDR3 nucleotides are TGCGCCAGCAGCTCCTCGGGGACAGTGAACACTGAAGCTTTCTTT. Together with reference TRBV5-1 and TRBJ1-1, the CDR3 gives the full variable domain: KAGVTQTPRYLIKTRGQQVTLSCSPISGHRSVSWYQQTPGQGLQFLFEYFSETQRNKGNFPGRFSGRQFSNSRSEMNVSTLELGDSALYLCASSSSGTVNTEAFFGQGTRLTVV.